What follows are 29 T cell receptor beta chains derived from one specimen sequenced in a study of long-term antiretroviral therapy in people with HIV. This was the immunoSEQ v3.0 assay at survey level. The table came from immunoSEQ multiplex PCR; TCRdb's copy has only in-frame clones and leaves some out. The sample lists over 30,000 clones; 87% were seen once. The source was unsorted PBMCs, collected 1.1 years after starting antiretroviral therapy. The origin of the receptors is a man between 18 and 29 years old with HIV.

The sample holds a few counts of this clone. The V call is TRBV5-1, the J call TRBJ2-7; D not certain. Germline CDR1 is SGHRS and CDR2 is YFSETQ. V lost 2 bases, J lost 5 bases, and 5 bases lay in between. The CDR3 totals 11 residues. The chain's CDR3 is CASSFADEQYF. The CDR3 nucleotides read TGCGCCAGCAGCTTTGCGGACGAGCAGTACTTC.

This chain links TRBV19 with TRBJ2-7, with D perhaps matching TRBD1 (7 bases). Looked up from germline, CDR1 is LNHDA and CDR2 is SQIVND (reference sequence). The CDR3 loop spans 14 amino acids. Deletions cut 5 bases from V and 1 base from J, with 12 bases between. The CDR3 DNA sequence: TGTGCCAGTAGTGGCGCAGGGGGGTCCTACGAGCAGTACTTC. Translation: CASSGAGGSYEQYF.

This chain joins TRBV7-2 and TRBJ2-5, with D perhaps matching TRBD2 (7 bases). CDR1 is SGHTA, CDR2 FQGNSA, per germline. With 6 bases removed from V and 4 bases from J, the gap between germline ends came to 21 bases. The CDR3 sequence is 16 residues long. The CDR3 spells CASSHRGGTRRETQYF. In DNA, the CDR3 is TGTGCCAGCAGTCATAGGGGGGGTACTCGTCGAGAGACCCAGTACTTC.

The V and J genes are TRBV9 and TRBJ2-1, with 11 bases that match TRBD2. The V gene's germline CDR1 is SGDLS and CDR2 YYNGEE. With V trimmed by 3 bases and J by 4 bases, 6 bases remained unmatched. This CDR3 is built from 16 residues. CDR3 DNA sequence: TGTGCCAGCAGCGAGCCGGGACTAGCGGCGTACAATGAGCAGTTCTTC. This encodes CASSEPGLAAYNEQFF.

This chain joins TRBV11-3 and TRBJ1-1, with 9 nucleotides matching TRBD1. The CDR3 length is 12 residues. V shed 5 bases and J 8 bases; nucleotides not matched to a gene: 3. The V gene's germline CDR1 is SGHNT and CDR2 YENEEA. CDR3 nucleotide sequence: TGTGCCAGCAGCAGCGGACAGGGGGAAGCTTTCTTT. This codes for CASSSGQGEAFF.

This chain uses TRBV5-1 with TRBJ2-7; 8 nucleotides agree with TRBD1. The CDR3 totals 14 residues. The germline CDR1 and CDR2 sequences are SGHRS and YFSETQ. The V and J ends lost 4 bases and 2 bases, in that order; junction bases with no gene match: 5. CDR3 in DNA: TGCGCCAGCAGCCCCGGGACAGGACCCTACGAGCAGTACTTC. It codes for CASSPGTGPYEQYF.

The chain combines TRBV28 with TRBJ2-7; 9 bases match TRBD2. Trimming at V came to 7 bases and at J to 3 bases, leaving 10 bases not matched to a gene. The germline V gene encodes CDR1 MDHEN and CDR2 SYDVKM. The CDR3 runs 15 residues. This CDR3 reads CASKGPGLAYYEQYF. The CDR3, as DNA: TGTGCCAGCAAAGGACCGGGACTAGCCTACTACGAGCAGTACTTC.

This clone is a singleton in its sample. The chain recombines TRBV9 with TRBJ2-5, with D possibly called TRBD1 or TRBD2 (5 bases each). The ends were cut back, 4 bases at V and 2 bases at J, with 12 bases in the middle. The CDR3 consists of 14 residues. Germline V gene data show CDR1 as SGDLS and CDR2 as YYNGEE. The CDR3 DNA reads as TGTGCCAGCAGCCCCGGGGCTGATCAAGAGACCCAGTACTTC. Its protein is CASSPGADQETQYF.

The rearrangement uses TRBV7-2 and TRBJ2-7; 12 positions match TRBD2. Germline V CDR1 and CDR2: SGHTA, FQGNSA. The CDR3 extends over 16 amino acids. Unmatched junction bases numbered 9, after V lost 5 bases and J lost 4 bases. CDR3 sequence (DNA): TGTGCCAGCAGCGACAGACTAGCGGGAGAACTTTACGAGCAGTACTTC. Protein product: CASSDRLAGELYEQYF.

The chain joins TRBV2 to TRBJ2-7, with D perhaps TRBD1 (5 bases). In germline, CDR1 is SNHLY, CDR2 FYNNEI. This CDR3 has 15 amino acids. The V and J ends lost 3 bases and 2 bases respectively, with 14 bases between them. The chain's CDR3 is CASSDPGREPYEQYF. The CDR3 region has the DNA TGTGCCAGCAGTGACCCCGGCAGGGAACCCTACGAGCAGTACTTC.

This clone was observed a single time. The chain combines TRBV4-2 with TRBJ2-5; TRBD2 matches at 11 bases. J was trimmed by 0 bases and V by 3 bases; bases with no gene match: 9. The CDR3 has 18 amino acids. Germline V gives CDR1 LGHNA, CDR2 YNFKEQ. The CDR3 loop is CASSHRGTSGLYQETQYF. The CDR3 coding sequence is TGTGCCAGCAGCCATCGCGGGACTAGCGGACTGTACCAAGAGACCCAGTACTTC.

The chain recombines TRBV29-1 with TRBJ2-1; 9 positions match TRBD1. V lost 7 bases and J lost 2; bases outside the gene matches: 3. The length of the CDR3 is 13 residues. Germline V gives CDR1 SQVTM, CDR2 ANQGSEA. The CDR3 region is CSGRDRAYNEQFF. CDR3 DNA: TGCAGCGGCCGGGACAGGGCCTACAATGAGCAGTTCTTC.

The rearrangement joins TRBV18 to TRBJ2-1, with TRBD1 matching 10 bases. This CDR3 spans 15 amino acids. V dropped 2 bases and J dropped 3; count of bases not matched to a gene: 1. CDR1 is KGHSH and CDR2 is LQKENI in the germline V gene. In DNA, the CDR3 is TGTGCCAGCTCACCATGGACAGGGGGCTACAATGAGCAGTTCTTC. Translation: CASSPWTGGYNEQFF.

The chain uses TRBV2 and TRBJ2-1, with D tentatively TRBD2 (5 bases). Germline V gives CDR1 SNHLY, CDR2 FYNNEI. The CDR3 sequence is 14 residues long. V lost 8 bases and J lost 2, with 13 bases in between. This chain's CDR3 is CASSPSGAYNEQFF. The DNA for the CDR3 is TGTGCCAGCTCTCCAAGCGGAGCCTACAATGAGCAGTTCTTC.

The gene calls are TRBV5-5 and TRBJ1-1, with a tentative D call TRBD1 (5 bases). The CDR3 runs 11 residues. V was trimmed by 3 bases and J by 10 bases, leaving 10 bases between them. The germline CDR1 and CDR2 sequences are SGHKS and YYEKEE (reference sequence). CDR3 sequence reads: CASSSQGRAFF. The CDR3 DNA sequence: TGTGCCAGCAGCTCGCAGGGACGAGCTTTCTTT.

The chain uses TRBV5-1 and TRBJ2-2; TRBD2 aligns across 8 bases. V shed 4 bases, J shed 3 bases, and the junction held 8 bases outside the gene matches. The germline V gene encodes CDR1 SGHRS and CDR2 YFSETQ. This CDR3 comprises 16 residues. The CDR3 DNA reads TGCGCCAGCAGCCCCTCGGGGGGGCCAGACACCGGGGAGCTGTTTTTT. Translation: CASSPSGGPDTGELFF.

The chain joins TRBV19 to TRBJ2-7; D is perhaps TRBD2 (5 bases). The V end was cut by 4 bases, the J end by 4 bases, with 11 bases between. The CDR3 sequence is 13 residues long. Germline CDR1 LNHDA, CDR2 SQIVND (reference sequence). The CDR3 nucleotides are TGTGCCAGTAGTACGGGGAGTGGATACGAGCAGTACTTC. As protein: CASSTGSGYEQYF.

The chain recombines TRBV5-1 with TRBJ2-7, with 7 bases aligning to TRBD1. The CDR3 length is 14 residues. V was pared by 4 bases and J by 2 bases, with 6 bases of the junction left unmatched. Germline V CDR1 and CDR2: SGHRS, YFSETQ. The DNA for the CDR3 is TGCGCCAGCAGCCAAGACAGGGTAGCCTACGAGCAGTACTTC. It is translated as CASSQDRVAYEQYF.

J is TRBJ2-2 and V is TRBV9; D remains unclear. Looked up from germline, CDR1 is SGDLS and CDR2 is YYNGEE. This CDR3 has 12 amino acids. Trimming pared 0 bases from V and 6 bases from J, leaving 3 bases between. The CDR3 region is CASSVVPGELFF. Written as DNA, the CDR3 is TGTGCCAGCAGCGTAGTCCCCGGGGAGCTGTTTTTT.

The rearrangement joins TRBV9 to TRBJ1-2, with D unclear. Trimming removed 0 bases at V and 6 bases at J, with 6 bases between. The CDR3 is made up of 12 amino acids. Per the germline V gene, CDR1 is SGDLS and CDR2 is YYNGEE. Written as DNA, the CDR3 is TGTGCCAGCAGCGTAGCTACGAATGGCTACACCTTC. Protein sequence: CASSVATNGYTF.

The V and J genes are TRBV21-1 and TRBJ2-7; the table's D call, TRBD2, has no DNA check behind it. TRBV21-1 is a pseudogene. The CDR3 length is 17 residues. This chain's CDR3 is CASSKRIEVPHDYEQYF. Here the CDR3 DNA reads TGTGCCAGCAGCAAGAGGATCGAGGTACCCCACGACTACGAGCAGTACTTC.

This CDR3 is CAWSGTSGAGDTQYF. CDR3 in DNA: TGTGCCTGGAGTGGGACTAGCGGGGCTGGGGATACGCAGTATTTT. The genes are TRBV30 and TRBJ2-3, with TRBD2 matching over 12 bases. Germline V gene sequence: CDR1 GTSNPN, CDR2 SVGIG (reference sequence). The CDR3 contains 15 residues. Losses at the gene ends were 1 base for V and 6 bases for J; bases not matched to a gene: 5. Combining the CDR3 with reference TRBV30 and TRBJ2-3 gives the whole variable domain SQTIHQWPATLVQPVGSPLSLECTVEGTSNPNLYWYRQAAGRGLQLLFYSVGIGQISSEVPQNLSASRPQDRQFILSSKKLLLSDSGFYLCAWSGTSGAGDTQYFGPGTRLTVL.

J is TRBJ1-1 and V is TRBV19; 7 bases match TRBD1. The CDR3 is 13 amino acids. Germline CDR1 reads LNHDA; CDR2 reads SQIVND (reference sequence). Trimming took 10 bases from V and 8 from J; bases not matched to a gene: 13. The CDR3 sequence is CATEGARVREAFF. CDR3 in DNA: TGTGCCACCGAGGGGGCGCGGGTCAGGGAAGCTTTCTTT.

The CDR3: CASSVEPSPNTGELFF. The CDR3 coding sequence is TGTGCCAGCAGCGTAGAACCCAGTCCGAACACCGGGGAGCTGTTTTTT. V is TRBV9 and J is TRBJ2-2; D gene ambiguous. Trimming shortened V by 0 bases and J by 0 bases, and 9 bases separated the two germline ends. This CDR3 is 16 amino acids long. CDR1 SGDLS and CDR2 YYNGEE come from the germline V gene.

The chain's CDR3 is CASSAPAGTGGYTF. CDR3 DNA: TGTGCCAGCAGCGCCCCCGCAGGGACTGGAGGCTACACCTTC. The V gene is TRBV9, the J gene TRBJ1-2, with D tentatively TRBD1 (5 bases). CDR3 length equals 14 residues. Trimming left V 3 bases short and J 8 bases short, with 17 bases between. CDR1 and CDR2 (germline): SGDLS, YYNGEE.

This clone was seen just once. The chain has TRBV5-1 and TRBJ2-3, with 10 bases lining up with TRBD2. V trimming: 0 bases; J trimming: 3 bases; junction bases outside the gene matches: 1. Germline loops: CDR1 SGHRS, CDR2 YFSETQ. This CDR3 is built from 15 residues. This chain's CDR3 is CASSLGLAGTDTQYF. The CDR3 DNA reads TGCGCCAGCAGCTTGGGACTAGCGGGTACAGATACGCAGTATTTT.

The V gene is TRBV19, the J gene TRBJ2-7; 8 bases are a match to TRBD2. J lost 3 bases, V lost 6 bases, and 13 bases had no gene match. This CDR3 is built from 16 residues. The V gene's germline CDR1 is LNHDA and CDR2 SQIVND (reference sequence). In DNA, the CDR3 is TGTGCCAGTAGCCCCGGGAGGGGGACCCTCGTCTACGAGCAGTACTTC. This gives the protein CASSPGRGTLVYEQYF. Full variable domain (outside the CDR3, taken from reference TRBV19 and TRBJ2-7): DGGITQSPKYLFRKEGQNVTLSCEQNLNHDAMYWYRQDPGQGLRLIYYSQIVNDFQKGDIAEGYSVSREKKESFPLTVTSAQKNPTAFYLCASSPGRGTLVYEQYFGPGTRLTVT.

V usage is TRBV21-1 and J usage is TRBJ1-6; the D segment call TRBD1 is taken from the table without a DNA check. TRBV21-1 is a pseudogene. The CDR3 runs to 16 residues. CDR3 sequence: CASSKEDRGFNSPLHF. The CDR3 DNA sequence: TGTGCCAGCAGCAAAGAAGACAGGGGATTTAATTCACCCCTCCACTTT.

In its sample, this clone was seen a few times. The chain's CDR3 is CASSEERTDSGNTIYF. Here the CDR3 DNA reads TGTGCCAGCAGTGAAGAACGCACCGACTCTGGAAACACCATATATTTT. The chain couples TRBV2 to TRBJ1-3; D gene uncertain. V was pared by 1 base and J by 0 bases, with 10 bases between. Germline CDR1 reads SNHLY; CDR2 reads FYNNEI. This CDR3 comprises 16 residues.